This paragraph covers one TCR beta chain sequence. The antigen is undetermined. Assay: immunoSEQ multiplex PCR; the TCRdb copy retains only in-frame clones and omits some. The table includes 25,000 to 35,000 clones, less than 75% detected once. This sample is drawn from a study of radiotherapy plus CTLA-4 blockade in lung cancer. For the study at large: Objective responses emerged in 15% to 20% of patients, and 30% to 40% attained disease control.

Study-level results: Clones derived from tumor TCRs expanded in blood after radiotherapy plus ipilimumab.

This CDR3 is built from 15 residues. Germline loops: CDR1 SGDLS, CDR2 YYNGEE. With 2 bases clipped from V and 6 bases from J, the junction kept 8 bases outside the gene matches. Focal radiation and CTLA-4 blockade (ipilimumab) were tested in chemo-refractory metastatic non-small-cell lung cancer patients. J is TRBJ1-2 and V is TRBV9, with 9 bases matching TRBD1. The source material was peripheral blood, sampled from a patient treated with radiotherapy plus ipilimumab. The clonotype comes from a human donor with non-small cell lung cancer whose response to radiotherapy plus ipilimumab could not be evaluated. CDR3 amino acids: CASSVGWDRVNGYTF. The CDR3 nucleotides read TGTGCCAGCAGCGTCGGTTGGGACAGGGTGAATGGCTACACCTTC.